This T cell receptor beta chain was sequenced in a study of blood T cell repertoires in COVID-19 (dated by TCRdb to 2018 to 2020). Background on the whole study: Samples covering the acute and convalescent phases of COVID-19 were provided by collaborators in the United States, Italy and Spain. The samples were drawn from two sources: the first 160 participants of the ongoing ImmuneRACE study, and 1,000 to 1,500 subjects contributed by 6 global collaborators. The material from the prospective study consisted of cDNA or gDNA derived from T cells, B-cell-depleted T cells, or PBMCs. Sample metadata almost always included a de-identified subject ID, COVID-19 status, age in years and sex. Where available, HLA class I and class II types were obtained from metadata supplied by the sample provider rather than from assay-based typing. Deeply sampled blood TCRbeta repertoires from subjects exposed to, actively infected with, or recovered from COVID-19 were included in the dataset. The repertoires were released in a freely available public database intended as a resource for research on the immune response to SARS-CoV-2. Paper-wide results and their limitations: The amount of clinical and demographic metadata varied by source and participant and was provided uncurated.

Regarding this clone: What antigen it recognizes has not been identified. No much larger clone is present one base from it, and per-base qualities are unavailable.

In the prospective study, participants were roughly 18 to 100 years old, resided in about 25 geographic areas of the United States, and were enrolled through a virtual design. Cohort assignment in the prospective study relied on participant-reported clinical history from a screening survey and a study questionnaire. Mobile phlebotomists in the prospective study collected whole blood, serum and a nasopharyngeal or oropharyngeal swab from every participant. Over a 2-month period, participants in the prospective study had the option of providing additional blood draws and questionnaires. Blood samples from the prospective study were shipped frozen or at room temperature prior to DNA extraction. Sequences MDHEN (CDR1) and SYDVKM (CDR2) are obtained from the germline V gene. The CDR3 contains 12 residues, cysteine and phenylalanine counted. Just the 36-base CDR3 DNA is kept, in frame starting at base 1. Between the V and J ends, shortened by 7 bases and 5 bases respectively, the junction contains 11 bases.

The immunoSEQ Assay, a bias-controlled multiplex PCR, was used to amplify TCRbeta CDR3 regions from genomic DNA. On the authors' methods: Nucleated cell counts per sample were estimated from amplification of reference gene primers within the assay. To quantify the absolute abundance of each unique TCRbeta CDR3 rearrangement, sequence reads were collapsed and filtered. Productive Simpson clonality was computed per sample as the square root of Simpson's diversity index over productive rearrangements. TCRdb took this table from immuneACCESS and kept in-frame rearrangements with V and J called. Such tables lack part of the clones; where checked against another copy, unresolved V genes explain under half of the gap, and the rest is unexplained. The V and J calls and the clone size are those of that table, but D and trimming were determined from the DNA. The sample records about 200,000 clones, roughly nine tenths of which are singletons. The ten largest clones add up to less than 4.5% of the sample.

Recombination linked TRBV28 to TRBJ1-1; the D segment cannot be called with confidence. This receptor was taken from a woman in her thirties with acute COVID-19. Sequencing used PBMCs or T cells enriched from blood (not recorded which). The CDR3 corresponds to CASTLPSTEAFF. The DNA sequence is TGTGCCAGCACCCTCCCCTCTACTGAAGCTTTCTTT.